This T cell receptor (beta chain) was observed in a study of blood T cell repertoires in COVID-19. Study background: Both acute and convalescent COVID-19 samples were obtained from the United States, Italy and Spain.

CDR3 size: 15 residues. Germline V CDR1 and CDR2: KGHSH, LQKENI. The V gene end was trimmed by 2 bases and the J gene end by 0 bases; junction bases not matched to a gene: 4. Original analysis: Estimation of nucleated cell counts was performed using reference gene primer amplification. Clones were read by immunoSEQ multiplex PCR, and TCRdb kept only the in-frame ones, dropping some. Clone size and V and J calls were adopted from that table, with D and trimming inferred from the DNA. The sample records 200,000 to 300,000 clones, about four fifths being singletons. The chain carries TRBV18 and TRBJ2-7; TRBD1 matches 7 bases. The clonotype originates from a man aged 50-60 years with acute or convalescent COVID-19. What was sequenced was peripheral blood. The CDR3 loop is CASSPGTVGSYEQYF. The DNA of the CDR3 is TGTGCCAGCTCACCAGGGACAGTCGGCTCCTACGAGCAGTACTTC.